One and the same sample provided the 26 T cell receptor beta chains below, sequenced in a study of blood T cells in healthy people across ages. Primers used in a second PCR of roughly 6 to 11 cycles were a sample-barcoded 5' primer and a J-beta primer mix. TCRdb itself ran the 5' RACE reads through MiXCR, one entry per CDR3 protein. The sample lists 630,000 or so distinct CDR3 sequences, about a third occurring once. Sequences were obtained from blood. All receptors derive from a woman older than 75 in good health.

The sample holds many counts of this clonotype. V and J are TRBV20-1 and TRBJ2-7; 7 nucleotides line up with TRBD1. Germline assignment: CDR1 DFQATT and CDR2 SNEGSKA (reference sequence). The CDR3 sequence is 13 residues long. Losses at the gene ends were 5 bases for V and 6 bases for J; bases not matched to a gene: 10. The DNA of the CDR3 is TGCAGTGCTTCCCGGGACAGTGGGTTCGAGCAGTACTTC. Translation gives CSASRDSGFEQYF.

The V and J genes are TRBV14 and TRBJ2-7; possible D gene TRBD2, 5 bases. The germline CDR1 and CDR2 sequences are SGHDN and FVKESK. This CDR3 has 15 residues. Between the trimmed V and J ends, which lost 4 bases and 5 bases, there was a span of 18 bases. This CDR3 reads CASSRLQTGSNEQYF. In DNA form, the CDR3 reads TGTGCCAGCAGCCGACTTCAGACGGGAAGTAACGAGCAGTACTTC.

The rearrangement uses TRBV9 and TRBJ2-2, with 9 nucleotides matching TRBD2. V shed 3 bases, J shed 2 bases, and the junction held 2 bases outside the gene matches. CDR1 SGDLS and CDR2 YYNGEE come from the germline V gene. This CDR3 region has 15 residues. CDR3 sequence: CASSGLAVNTGELFF. The CDR3 coding sequence is TGTGCCAGCAGCGGACTAGCGGTAAACACCGGGGAGCTGTTTTTT. The variable domain in full, with the rest retrieved from reference TRBV9 and TRBJ2-2, is DSGVTQTPKHLITATGQRVTLRCSPRSGDLSVYWYQQSLDQGLQFLIQYYNGEERAKGNILERFSAQQFPDLHSELNLSSLELGDSALYFCASSGLAVNTGELFFGEGSRLTVL.

A remark on this clonotype: A much larger clone is a single base away; this may be a read error. Because it lacks the conserved phenylalanine or tryptophan at the end, this CDR3 is likely a read error. The rearrangement uses TRBV15 and TRBJ2-4; D is perhaps TRBD1 (6 bases). The DNA end is more similar to TRBJ2-7, so the J call may be wrong. Germline loops: CDR1 LNHNV, CDR2 YYDKDF (reference sequence). The CDR3 totals 16 residues. The CDR3 loop is CATSSGTGSLSYEQYI. In DNA, the CDR3 is TGTGCCACCAGCAGTGGAACAGGGTCCCTCTCCTACGAGCAGTACATC.

Many counts were recorded for this clonotype. This sequence joins TRBV19 and TRBJ1-6; D is perhaps TRBD1 (5 bases). Germline CDR1 reads LNHDA; CDR2 reads SQIVND (reference sequence). Trimming left V 3 bases short and J 7 bases short, with 10 bases between. The CDR3 is 14 residues long. Here the CDR3 DNA reads TGTGCCAGTAGTATTGCAGGGATGAATTCACCCCTCCACTTT. This codes for CASSIAGMNSPLHF.

This clonotype has more than one count but fewer than ten. V and J are TRBV20-1 and TRBJ2-1; 8 bases line up with TRBD2. V dropped 3 bases and J dropped 0; count of bases not matched to a gene: 4. The CDR3 extends over 15 amino acids. The germline gives CDR1 DFQATT, CDR2 SNEGSKA (reference sequence). Written as DNA, the CDR3 is TGCAGTGCTAGTTTGGCGGGGGGCTCCTACAATGAGCAGTTCTTC. Translation gives CSASLAGGSYNEQFF.

This clonotype was recorded at least ten times. This sequence joins TRBV5-1 and TRBJ1-1; a weak D match, TRBD1 (5 bases). The germline V gene has CDR1 SGHRS and CDR2 YFSETQ. Trimming shortened V by 1 base and J by 4 bases, and 8 bases separated the two germline ends. The CDR3 has 13 amino acids. The CDR3 nucleotides are TGCGCCAGCAGCTTGAAGGGGCCCACTGAAGCTTTCTTT. Its translation: CASSLKGPTEAFF.

This clonotype was detected many times. The rearrangement links TRBV28 to TRBJ2-7, with TRBD2 matching over 7 bases. The V segment lost 1 base and the J segment 3 bases; nucleotides outside the gene matches: 18. The CDR3 sequence is 19 residues long. Looked up from germline, CDR1 is MDHEN and CDR2 is SYDVKM. The CDR3 region has the DNA TGTGCCAGCAGTTTATCCCTCGAACTCGGCACGGGGGGATTCTACGAGCAGTACTTC. Translation gives CASSLSLELGTGGFYEQYF.

This chain connects TRBV5-1 to TRBJ1-1, with D possibly being TRBD1 (5 bases). Germline V gene lookup returns CDR1 SGHRS and CDR2 YFSETQ. The V end lost 4 bases, the J end lost 0 bases, and 10 bases lay between the germline ends. This CDR3 spans 14 amino acids. CDR3 in DNA: TGCGCCAGCAGCGGGGGGAAGGTGAACACTGAAGCTTTCTTT. It encodes CASSGGKVNTEAFF.

This clonotype appeared a few times. This clone may be a read error of a much larger clone one base away. The chain has TRBV6-2 or TRBV6-3 and TRBJ2-7, with TRBD2 matching over 12 bases. The CDR3 contains 14 residues. The germline V gene has CDR1 MNHEY and CDR2 SVGEGT. The CDR3 is CASSSSGGAYERYF. The CDR3 region has the DNA TGTGCCAGCAGTTCTAGCGGGGGGGCCTACGAGCGGTACTTC.

V is TRBV7-9 and J is TRBJ2-1, with TRBD2 identical over 12 bases. The V and J ends lost 6 bases and 10 bases, in that order; junction bases with no gene match: 10. The CDR3 is made up of 15 amino acids. Germline V gives CDR1 SEHNR, CDR2 FQNEAQ (reference sequence). This chain's CDR3 is CASSYSLGTSGEQFF. For the CDR3, the DNA is TGTGCCAGCAGTTACTCTCTCGGGACTAGCGGGGAGCAGTTCTTC.

This chain links TRBV19 with TRBJ2-5, with a tentative D call TRBD1 (6 bases). Trimming took 1 base from V and 5 from J, leaving 11 bases between them. Germline V lookup: CDR1 LNHDA, CDR2 SQIVND (reference sequence). The CDR3 loop spans 14 amino acids. The DNA for the CDR3 is TGTGCCAGTAGTATAGTGGGGGCCCCGGAGACCCAGTACTTC. It is translated as CASSIVGAPETQYF. Full variable domain (outside the CDR3, taken from reference TRBV19 and TRBJ2-5): DGGITQSPKYLFRKEGQNVTLSCEQNLNHDAMYWYRQDPGQGLRLIYYSQIVNDFQKGDIAEGYSVSREKKESFPLTVTSAQKNPTAFYLCASSIVGAPETQYFGPGTRLLVL.

This clonotype was observed many times. The chain combines TRBV27 with TRBJ2-7, with D possibly matching TRBD1 (5 bases). The CDR3 sequence is 14 residues long. From germline, CDR1 is MNHEY and CDR2 SMNVEV (reference sequence). Trimming pared 3 bases from V and 0 bases from J, leaving 9 bases between. The CDR3 loop is CASSFQQDSYEQYF. CDR3 nucleotide sequence: TGTGCCAGCAGTTTCCAACAGGACTCCTACGAGCAGTACTTC.

This clonotype was picked up many times. The chain links TRBV20-1 to TRBJ2-3; 13 bases fit TRBD2. There are 16 residues in the CDR3. Trimming cost V 1 base and J 3 bases; bases outside gene matches: 4. Germline V gives CDR1 DFQATT, CDR2 SNEGSKA (reference sequence). In nucleotides, the CDR3 is TGCAGTGCTAGAGCACAGACTAGCGGGGGGACAGATACGCAGTATTTT. Residues: CSARAQTSGGTDTQYF.

The V gene is TRBV9, the J gene TRBJ1-2; TRBD1 matches 9 bases. V lost 4 bases, J lost 7 bases, and 8 bases stayed unmatched. This CDR3 is 14 amino acids long. Germline V gene sequence: CDR1 SGDLS, CDR2 YYNGEE. The CDR3 DNA sequence: TGTGCCAGCAGCTTTTGGACAGGGGCGGCTGGCTACACCTTC. Its protein is CASSFWTGAAGYTF. The entire variable domain, with the rest obtained from reference TRBV9 and TRBJ1-2, is as follows: DSGVTQTPKHLITATGQRVTLRCSPRSGDLSVYWYQQSLDQGLQFLIQYYNGEERAKGNILERFSAQQFPDLHSELNLSSLELGDSALYFCASSFWTGAAGYTFGSGTRLTVV.

There are many counts of this clonotype. CDR3 sequence (DNA): TGTGCCAGCAGCGAACAGTTCGTACACCGGGCCGGCTACACCTTC. Translated, it gives CASSEQFVHRAGYTF. The chain couples TRBV5-6 to TRBJ1-2; D not resolved. Germline V CDR1 and CDR2: SGHDT, YYEEEE. The CDR3 length is 15 residues. V shed 4 bases and J shed 8 bases, with 21 bases lying between them. Full variable domain (outside the CDR3, taken from reference TRBV5-6 and TRBJ1-2): DAGVTQSPTHLIKTRGQQVTLRCSPKSGHDTVSWYQQALGQGPQFIFQYYEEEERQRGNFPDRFSGHQFPNYSSELNVNALLLGDSALYLCASSEQFVHRAGYTFGSGTRLTVV.

In the case of this clonotype: A single base separates this from a much larger clone, so it may be a read error. V and J are TRBV12-3 or TRBV12-4 and TRBJ2-3, with 8 bases lining up with TRBD2. Germline trimming cut 7 bases from V and 1 base from J; bases unmatched to any gene: 7. The CDR3 totals 15 residues. In DNA, the CDR3 is TGTGCCAGCATCCTCGGGGGGGGGGGCACAGATACGCAGTATTTT. Translation gives CASILGGGGTDTQYF.

V gene TRBV12-5 combines with J gene TRBJ1-1, with a weak D call TRBD1 (6 bases). The CDR3 is 13 amino acids. Germline CDR1 and CDR2: LGHNT and FRNRAP. Trimming took 5 bases from V and 6 from J, leaving 13 bases between them. The CDR3 DNA sequence: TGTGCTAGTGGTGGACCAGGGGCCCCTGAAGCTTTCTTT. Translating it yields CASGGPGAPEAFF.

This clonotype came up a few times. Written as DNA, the CDR3 is TGTGCCAGCAGCCGTAAGGGACAGGCTAATCAGCCCCAGCATTTT. It specifies CASSRKGQANQPQHF. V is TRBV7-9 and J is TRBJ1-5, with 8 nucleotides matching TRBD1. Germline V gene sequence: CDR1 SEHNR, CDR2 FQNEAQ (reference sequence). CDR3 length: 15 amino acids. The V gene end was trimmed by 5 bases and the J gene end by 4 bases; junction bases not matched to a gene: 7. Full variable domain (missing parts from reference TRBV7-9 and TRBJ1-5): DTGVSQNPRHKITKRGQNVTFRCDPISEHNRLYWYRQTLGQGPEFLTYFQNEAQLEKSRLLSDRFSAERPKGSFSTLEIQRTEQGDSAMYLCASSRKGQANQPQHFGDGTRLSIL.

This clonotype was counted ten times or more. The chain uses TRBV6-1 and TRBJ2-3; a possible D gene is TRBD2 (6 bases). Trimming stripped 7 bases from V and 9 bases from J, with 14 bases between. CDR1 and CDR2 from the germline V gene are MNHNS and SASEGT. The CDR3 has 12 amino acids. CDR3 bases: TGTGCCAGCAAAGACGGACTAACCACGCAGTATTTT. It codes for CASKDGLTTQYF.

This clonotype was seen only a few times. The rearrangement links TRBV3-1 to TRBJ1-2; 9 bases are a match to TRBD1. The CDR3 consists of 15 residues. The V and J ends lost 2 bases and 4 bases, in that order; junction bases with no gene match: 5. The germline V gene encodes CDR1 LGHDT and CDR2 YNNKEL (reference sequence). The CDR3 loop reads CASSQRTGAGYGYTF. CDR3 nucleotide sequence: TGTGCCAGCAGCCAACGGACAGGGGCAGGCTATGGCTACACCTTC.

V usage is TRBV12-3 or TRBV12-4 and J usage is TRBJ2-5; possible D gene TRBD1, 5 bases. The J call could be wrong; TRBJ2-7 is a better fit for the DNA end. This CDR3 has 13 residues. For the CDR3, the DNA is TGTGCCAGCAGTTCGATGACAGCTTACGAGCAGTACTTC. It encodes CASSSMTAYEQYF.

The chain is built from TRBV12-3 or TRBV12-4 and TRBJ2-7; TRBD2 matches 8 bases. J gave up 2 bases and V 9 bases, and 6 bases lay outside the gene matches. CDR3 length: 13 amino acids. CDR3 DNA sequence: TGTGCCAGTAGACTAGCGCCGACCTACGAGCAGTACTTC. Protein product: CASRLAPTYEQYF.

This chain uses TRBV20-1 with TRBJ2-1, with 14 bases identical to TRBD2. V dropped 6 bases and J dropped 5; count of bases not matched to a gene: 6. The CDR3 is made up of 15 amino acids. Per germline, CDR1 DFQATT and CDR2 SNEGSKA (reference sequence). The CDR3 reads CSAGTSGSSNNEQFF. CDR3 coding DNA: TGCAGTGCCGGGACTAGCGGGAGTTCGAACAATGAGCAGTTCTTC.

Worth noting for this clonotype: This may be a read error: a much more frequent sequence differs by one nucleotide. This chain joins TRBV7-2 and TRBJ2-1; D is undetermined. The V end lost 1 base, the J end lost 13 bases, and 17 bases lay between the germline ends. The CDR3 covers 14 residues. The germline V gene encodes CDR1 SGHTA and CDR2 FQGNSA. CDR3 residues: CASSLVTVQETQFF. Here the CDR3 DNA reads TGTGCCAGCAGCTTAGTTACGGTCCAAGAGACCCAGTTCTTC.

V and J are TRBV2 and TRBJ1-5; D not resolved. The CDR3 has 15 amino acids. V was shortened by 4 bases and J by 1 base, with 11 bases between the two germline ends. In germline, CDR1 is SNHLY, CDR2 FYNNEI. CDR3 sequence (DNA): TGTGCCAGCAGTGTTTGGCAGAACAGCAATCAGCCCCAGCATTTT. Translated: CASSVWQNSNQPQHF.